Listed below are T cell receptor beta chains from one sample, sequenced in a study of PD-1 blockade in classical Hodgkin lymphoma. Data came from immunoSEQ multiplex PCR; TCRdb stores just in-frame clones and leaves some out. The top ten clones hold around 2.5% of a sample with approximately 31,000 clones, 94% of them seen once. The specimen was peripheral blood mononuclear cells (PBMCs). These receptors all come from a human donor with classical Hodgkin lymphoma. Each CDR3 is given with its conserved first and last residue. Each record gives: J gene, V gene, D gene, clone size, CDR3 DNA, CDR3 protein. D genes are given only for firm matches. The size of a clone is reported for some rows only, either as once, few or many, or as a class for expanded clones.

>TRBJ1-5|TRBV4-3|.|.
TGCGCCAGCAGCCCCACGCTGAATCAGCCCCAGCATTTT
CASSPTLNQPQHF
>TRBJ2-1|TRBV7-2|TRBD2|.
TGTGCCAGCAGCTTAGGGACTAGCGGGCCCCGAGTGTTCTTC
CASSLGTSGPRVFF
>TRBJ2-3|TRBV7-2|.|.
TGTGCCAGCAGCTCCCGGACTGGGACTAGCACAGATACGCAGTATTTT
CASSSRTGTSTDTQYF
>TRBJ1-4|TRBV4-1|TRBD1|.
TGCGCCAGCAGCCGGGGGACAGGGGGCTTTAGGGAAAAACTGTTTTTT
CASSRGTGGFREKLFF
>TRBJ2-1|TRBV27|TRBD1|.
TGTGCCAGCAGTTTCCAGGGACAGGGGGCCTACAATGAGCAGTTCTTC
CASSFQGQGAYNEQFF
>TRBJ2-5|TRBV5-1|TRBD2|.
TGCGCCAGCAGCCCTCAAGGAGCGGGAGGTTGGGAGACCCAGTACTTC
CASSPQGAGGWETQYF
>TRBJ1-2|TRBV19|TRBD1|.
TGTGCCAGTAGCTACTTCCCGACAGGGGGTTACTATGGCTACACCTTC
CASSYFPTGGYYGYTF
>TRBJ2-7|TRBV18|.|.
TGTGCCAGCTCACCAGAAGGGAGCTACGAGCAGTACTTC
CASSPEGSYEQYF
>TRBJ2-7|TRBV28|.|.
TGTGCCAGCAGTTATCTGGGGACACTGGTGAACGAGCAGTACTTC
CASSYLGTLVNEQYF
>TRBJ2-4|TRBV28|.|.
TGTGCCAGCAGTTTATGGTCTGTTGTTCTAGCCAAAAACATTCAGTACTTC
CASSLWSVVLAKNIQYF
>TRBJ1-1|TRBV7-9|.|.
TGTGCCAGCAGCTCCCCTCTTCGGAAAACTGAAGCTTTCTTT
CASSSPLRKTEAFF
>TRBJ1-1|TRBV19|.|.
TGTGCCAGTAGTCCCGAGCGGACGAACACTGAAGCTTTCTTT
CASSPERTNTEAFF
>TRBJ2-7|TRBV20-1|TRBD1|.
TGCAGTGCGGGACAGGGCCACGAGCAGTACTTC
CSAGQGHEQYF
>TRBJ1-1|TRBV5-1|.|.
TGCGCCAGCAGCTTGGTTGGTGGGACCTGGGCGTTCACTGAAGCTTTCTTT
CASSLVGGTWAFTEAFF
>TRBJ2-3|TRBV7-6|TRBD2|.
TGTGCCAGCAGCTTAGGACTAGCGGGGGGCGCTAGCACAGATACGCAGTATTTT
CASSLGLAGGASTDTQYF
>TRBJ2-3|TRBV19|.|.
TGTGCCAGTAGTACCCTAACGGGACACGGGGTAGATACGCAGTATTTT
CASSTLTGHGVDTQYF
>TRBJ2-1|TRBV7-8|.|.
TGTGCCAGCAGCCCCGGAGCAGTGAGCAATGAGCAGTTCTTC
CASSPGAVSNEQFF
>TRBJ2-1|TRBV12-5|.|.
TGTGCTAGTGGTCCCTGGGCGTCCGTCGATGAGCAGTTCTTC
CASGPWASVDEQFF
>TRBJ2-7|TRBV27|TRBD1|few
TGTGCCAGCGGAGGGACAGGGACGTACGAGCAGTACTTC
CASGGTGTYEQYF
>TRBJ2-7|TRBV6-6|.|.
TGTGCCAGCAGTCGACTCCCCTCCTACGAGCAGTACTTC
CASSRLPSYEQYF
>TRBJ2-1|TRBV6-5|TRBD2|few
TGTGCCAGCAGTTTCGGACTAGAGTCGTCCAATGAGCAGTTCTTC
CASSFGLESSNEQFF
>TRBJ2-2|TRBV10-3|TRBD1|.
TGTGCCATCAGTATCTTGACAGGGGCGAACACCGGGGAGCTGTTTTTT
CAISILTGANTGELFF
>TRBJ2-7|TRBV10-3|.|.
TGTGCCATCAGTGAGACCTCAGGCGTACCCGAGCAGTACTTC
CAISETSGVPEQYF
>TRBJ2-7|TRBV5-1|.|.
TGCGCCAGCAGCGGGGGTAGAAACTCCTACGAGCAGTACTTC
CASSGGRNSYEQYF
>TRBJ1-5|TRBV19|.|few
TGTGCCAGCTCGGACAGTCTGAGCAATCAGCCCCAGCATTTT
CASSDSLSNQPQHF
>TRBJ2-7|TRBV6-1|.|.
TGTGCCAGCAGTGAACTCGCGGGCCCGACCTACGAGCAGTACTTC
CASSELAGPTYEQYF
>TRBJ1-6|TRBV27|.|.
TGTGCCAGCACCCCCCGTTGGGGTTCACCCTATAATTCACCCCTCCACTTT
CASTPRWGSPYNSPLHF
>TRBJ1-1|TRBV5-1|.|.
TGCGCCAGCAGCTTGGATGTGGGAGGAACTGAAGCTTTCTTT
CASSLDVGGTEAFF
>TRBJ2-7|TRBV28|TRBD2|.
TGTGCCAGCAGTTTCCTGGGACTAGCGGGAGATGGGAGGGGGGAGCAGTACTTC
CASSFLGLAGDGRGEQYF
>TRBJ2-6|TRBV28|.|.
TGTGCCAGCAGTTTGGCAGCTGGGGCCAACGTCCTGACTTTC
CASSLAAGANVLTF
>TRBJ2-7|TRBV11-2|.|.
TGTGCCAGCAGCTTTGCCCCAGGGGTAGAGCAGTACTTC
CASSFAPGVEQYF
>TRBJ2-7|TRBV4-3|.|.
TGCGCCAGCAGCCAGAGACGCGGGGCTGCAACCTACGAGCAGTACTTC
CASSQRRGAATYEQYF
>TRBJ1-1|TRBV18|.|.
TGTGCCAGCTCCCTCAGGACAGCGAACACTGAAGCTTTCTTT
CASSLRTANTEAFF
>TRBJ2-1|TRBV5-4|TRBD2|.
TGTGCCGTTAATAGCGGGGCCTCCTACAATGAGCAGTTCTTC
CAVNSGASYNEQFF
>TRBJ2-1|TRBV10-2|.|.
TGCGCCAGCAGTTCTCACTTGCCGGGCCCCCGGGCCCAGCAGTTCTTC
CASSSHLPGPRAQQFF
>TRBJ2-7|TRBV5-1|.|.
TGCGCCAGCAGCTCACAGGGCTACGAGCAGTACTTC
CASSSQGYEQYF
>TRBJ2-1|TRBV29-1|TRBD2|.
TGCAGCGTATCCGGGACTAGCGGGAGAGGGGGGGGTGAGCAGTTCTTC
CSVSGTSGRGGGEQFF
>TRBJ1-2|TRBV7-9|TRBD1|.
TGTGCCAGCAGCCCCGGGACAGGGACCTATGGCTACACCTTC
CASSPGTGTYGYTF
>TRBJ2-7|TRBV28|TRBD2|.
TGTGCCAGCAGTTTCCCCCCGGGGGAGGGGTCCTACGAGCAGTACTTC
CASSFPPGEGSYEQYF
>TRBJ1-5|TRBV6-6|.|.
TGTGCCAGCAGTTCCGGACAGTTTGGGAGCAATCAGCCCCAGCATTTT
CASSSGQFGSNQPQHF
>TRBJ2-1|TRBV14|.|.
TGTGCCAGCAGCCCAGACTTTCTCTCCTACAATGAGCAGTTCTTC
CASSPDFLSYNEQFF
>TRBJ2-6|TRBV5-1|.|.
TGCGCCAGCAGCTTGGACGGCTTAAGCTCTGGGGCCAACGTCCTGACTTTC
CASSLDGLSSGANVLTF
>TRBJ2-7|TRBV5-1|.|.
TGCGCCAGCAGCCCCCTCTCTGGACGCGACGAGCAGTACTTC
CASSPLSGRDEQYF
>TRBJ1-1|TRBV5-6|.|.
TGTGCCAGCAGACCTAGGGGGGACGGATACACTGAAGCTTTCTTT
CASRPRGDGYTEAFF
>TRBJ1-2|TRBV29-1|TRBD1|.
TGCAGCGTTGCAGGGACAGGAGACGGCTACACCTTC
CSVAGTGDGYTF
>TRBJ1-2|TRBV6-5|.|.
TGTGCCAGCAGTCCCGGGACGGCAAACTATGGCTACACCTTC
CASSPGTANYGYTF
>TRBJ1-1|TRBV27|TRBD1|.
TGTGCCAGCAGTTTAAAGGGACAGAGGATTTTGAACACTGAAGCTTTCTTT
CASSLKGQRILNTEAFF
>TRBJ2-2|TRBV6-5|.|.
TGTGCCAGCAGTTACGGGCGCACCGGGGAGCTGTTTTTT
CASSYGRTGELFF
>TRBJ1-2|TRBV4-3|TRBD1|.
TGCGCCAGCAGCCAAGATCGGGACAGGGGCGTTATTGGCTACACCTTC
CASSQDRDRGVIGYTF
>TRBJ1-6|TRBV19|.|.
TGTGCCAGTAGTCCCAATTACAGGGAGTCCTATAATTCACCCCTCCACTTT
CASSPNYRESYNSPLHF
>TRBJ1-2|TRBV7-6|.|.
TGTGCCAGCAGCTTAGGGTTGGTTAACTATGGCTACACCTTC
CASSLGLVNYGYTF
>TRBJ2-1|TRBV27|.|.
TGTGCCAGCAGCAGCCGGGTAGCTACAAATGAGCAGTTCTTC
CASSSRVATNEQFF
>TRBJ2-7|TRBV6-1|.|.
TGTGCCAGCAGTGAAGCCCCTCTAGCGAGTTTCTACGAGCAGTACTTC
CASSEAPLASFYEQYF
>TRBJ2-5|TRBV5-5|.|.
TGTGCCAGCAGCTTGAATGGCCCTCGATTGACCCAGTACTTC
CASSLNGPRLTQYF